What follows are 31 T cell receptor beta chains derived from one specimen sequenced in a study of shared clonotypes between healthy human individuals. Here immunoSEQ multiplex PCR was the method, and the copy in TCRdb shows in-frame clones only, minus some. The sample lists approximately 1,000,000 clones; 60% to 85% were seen once. Sequencing was carried out using memory CD4+ T cells from PBMCs. Subset specified: CD45RA-negative fraction. The source of these receptors is a man younger than 35 in good health. Some clones in this sample may be carry-over from other donors' samples.

This clone was picked up a small number of times. The chain uses TRBV6-1 and TRBJ2-1; 7 bases align to TRBD2. The CDR3 has 15 amino acids. Germline CDR1 MNHNS, CDR2 SASEGT. After removal of 6 bases from V and 3 bases from J, the junction contained 8 bases not matched to a gene. CDR3 loop: CASSLAETNYNEQFF. In DNA, the CDR3 is TGTGCCAGCAGCCTAGCGGAAACCAACTACAATGAGCAGTTCTTC.

The V gene is TRBV6-5, the J gene TRBJ1-4; TRBD1 matches 9 bases. With 5 bases clipped from V and 7 bases from J, the junction kept 8 bases outside the gene matches. Germline V lookup: CDR1 MNHEY, CDR2 SVGAGI. The CDR3 has 15 amino acids. This chain's CDR3 is CASSGTGSRGEKLFF. In nucleotides, the CDR3 is TGTGCCAGCAGTGGGACAGGGAGTCGGGGTGAAAAACTGTTTTTT.

The genes are TRBV18 and TRBJ2-3; D gene unclear. Per the germline V gene, CDR1 is KGHSH and CDR2 is LQKENI. Trimming removed 3 bases from V and 4 bases from J, with 11 bases in between. CDR3 length: 14 amino acids. The CDR3 nucleotides are TGTGCCAGCTCACCGCTTGGCTCCCCAGATACGCAGTATTTT. Translation gives CASSPLGSPDTQYF.

This chain connects TRBV11-3 to TRBJ1-1, with D tentatively TRBD1 (5 bases). The V and J ends lost 6 bases and 1 base respectively, with 6 bases between them. The CDR3 contains 12 residues. CDR1 and CDR2 (germline): SGHNT, YENEEA. CDR3 nucleotide sequence: TGTGCCAGCAGTGGGGCGAACACTGAAGCTTTCTTT. Its protein product is CASSGANTEAFF.

The genes are TRBV10-3 and TRBJ2-2, with D perhaps matching TRBD1 or TRBD2 (5 bases each). CDR1 is ENHRY, CDR2 SYGVKD, per germline. The CDR3 extends over 14 amino acids. V was clipped by 10 bases and J by 6 bases, with 18 bases between them. For the CDR3, the DNA is TGTGCCACGAGGGGCCCAAGGATCTCCGGGGAGCTGTTTTTT. It specifies CATRGPRISGELFF.

V is TRBV7-6 and J is TRBJ1-2, with a tentative D call TRBD1 (6 bases). V gave up 1 base and J gave up 5 bases, with 11 bases separating them. CDR3 size: 14 residues. Per the germline V gene, CDR1 is SGHVS and CDR2 is FNYEAQ. The CDR3: CASSLGDTGYGYTF. In nucleotides, the CDR3 is TGTGCCAGCAGCTTAGGGGACACGGGGTATGGCTACACCTTC.

This clone has only one observation. Here the CDR3 DNA reads TGTGCCATCAGTGAGGGTCGCGGGGAGGGCGCAGATACGCAGTATTTT. This codes for CAISEGRGEGADTQYF. The rearrangement links TRBV10-3 to TRBJ2-3; 7 bases are shared with TRBD2. Trimming took 2 bases from V and 4 from J; bases not matched to a gene: 9. CDR1 ENHRY and CDR2 SYGVKD come from the germline V gene. This CDR3 contains 16 residues.

This clone was seen more than once but under ten times. The chain has TRBV29-1 and TRBJ2-7; 7 bases are shared with TRBD2. Germline CDR1 is SQVTM and CDR2 is ANQGSEA. Unmatched junction bases numbered 10, after V lost 4 bases and J lost 7 bases. CDR3 length: 13 amino acids. In DNA form, the CDR3 reads TGCAGCGTTGGGCGGGAGCTGGGTTATGAGCAGTACTTC. This gives the protein CSVGRELGYEQYF.

The chain couples TRBV18 to TRBJ1-2; 7 positions match TRBD1. The V gene end was trimmed by 0 bases and the J gene end by 8 bases; junction bases not matched to a gene: 3. The length of the CDR3 is 13 residues. Per germline, CDR1 KGHSH and CDR2 LQKENI. The CDR3 is CASSPPQGGGYTF. As DNA, the CDR3 is TGTGCCAGCTCACCACCCCAGGGGGGGGGCTACACCTTC.

V usage is TRBV28 and J usage is TRBJ1-1, with 7 bases identical to TRBD1. The junction had 3 bases not matched to a gene; V was cut back by 7 bases and J by 1 base. The CDR3 is made up of 13 amino acids. In germline, CDR1 is MDHEN, CDR2 SYDVKM. CDR3 amino acids: CASIAGGNTEAFF. CDR3 in DNA: TGTGCCAGCATTGCAGGGGGGAACACTGAAGCTTTCTTT. Using reference TRBV28 and TRBJ1-1 for the parts outside the CDR3, the full variable domain is DVKVTQSSRYLVKRTGEKVFLECVQDMDHENMFWYRQDPGLGLRLIYFSYDVKMKEKGDIPEGYSVSREKKERFSLILESASTNQTSMYLCASIAGGNTEAFFGQGTRLTVV.

In DNA form, the CDR3 reads TGTGCCAGCTTAGCGACAGGGTTTGGCTACACCTTC. Residues: CASLATGFGYTF. This chain links TRBV6-5 with TRBJ1-2; 7 bases are a match to TRBD1. Germline V CDR1 and CDR2: MNHEY, SVGAGI. Trimming cost V 8 bases and J 7 bases; bases outside gene matches: 7. This CDR3 has 12 residues.

V and J are TRBV5-1 and TRBJ1-4, with D hard to call. Trimming cost V 4 bases and J 0 bases, with 7 bases left between them. The CDR3 is 14 residues long. In germline, CDR1 is SGHRS, CDR2 YFSETQ. DNA of the CDR3: TGCGCCAGCAGCAGGGAGGCAACTAATGAAAAACTGTTTTTT. Protein: CASSREATNEKLFF.

This clone was counted at least ten times. This chain links TRBV4-1 with TRBJ1-4; 9 nucleotides agree with TRBD1. The V gene end was trimmed by 3 bases and the J gene end by 5 bases; junction bases not matched to a gene: 4. The CDR3 totals 15 residues. Per germline, CDR1 MGHRA and CDR2 YSYEKL. The CDR3 nucleotides read TGCGCCAGCAGCCAGGAGGGACAGGGAAATGAAAAACTGTTTTTT. The encoded protein is CASSQEGQGNEKLFF.

The chain uses TRBV28 and TRBJ1-1, with 8 bases that match TRBD1. V lost 3 bases, J lost 1 base, and 1 base stayed unmatched. The CDR3 has 14 amino acids. Germline loops: CDR1 MDHEN, CDR2 SYDVKM. The CDR3 here is CASSFGTGNTEAFF. CDR3 bases: TGTGCCAGCAGTTTCGGGACAGGGAACACTGAAGCTTTCTTT.

CDR3 loop: CASSETGAPTYEQYF. The CDR3 DNA reads as TGTGCCAGCAGCGAAACAGGGGCCCCCACTTACGAGCAGTACTTC. This chain connects TRBV7-9 to TRBJ2-7; 7 positions match TRBD1. The V segment lost 5 bases and the J segment 4 bases; nucleotides outside the gene matches: 11. CDR1 and CDR2 (germline): SEHNR, FQNEAQ (reference sequence). This CDR3 comprises 15 residues.

V is TRBV11-3 and J is TRBJ2-1; possible D gene TRBD1, 8 bases. The CDR3 covers 16 residues. V was trimmed by 4 bases and J by 10 bases, leaving 23 bases between them. Germline CDR1 reads SGHNT; CDR2 reads YENEEA. As DNA, the CDR3 is TGTGCCAGCAGCTATGGACAGGGCGCGGGAGAAGGGGAGCAGTTCTTC. This codes for CASSYGQGAGEGEQFF.

The chain links TRBV7-9 to TRBJ1-2; TRBD1 agrees at 8 bases. This CDR3 region has 14 residues. J was trimmed by 5 bases and V by 5 bases; bases with no gene match: 7. Germline loops: CDR1 SEHNR, CDR2 FQNEAQ (reference sequence). Here the CDR3 DNA reads TGTGCCAGCAGCGTACAGGGGGTGGGTTATGGCTACACCTTC. The encoded protein is CASSVQGVGYGYTF.

V usage is TRBV5-1 and J usage is TRBJ1-1; possible D gene TRBD1, 6 bases. V was shortened by 7 bases and J by 4 bases, with 11 bases between the two germline ends. The CDR3 consists of 12 residues. CDR1 and CDR2 from the germline V gene are SGHRS and YFSETQ. The CDR3 bases are TGCGCCAGCGGACAGCAAGGCACTGAAGCTTTCTTT. This gives the protein CASGQQGTEAFF.

This clone has a single count. This specimen includes other DNA sequences encoding the same CDR3. V is TRBV30 and J is TRBJ2-2; D unclear. Germline loops: CDR1 GTSNPN, CDR2 SVGIG (reference sequence). The ends were cut back, 1 base at V and 2 bases at J, with 2 bases in the middle. The CDR3 consists of 12 residues. The CDR3 DNA reads TGTGCCTGGAGTGATAACACCGGGGAGCTGTTTTTT. This encodes CAWSDNTGELFF. The variable domain in full, with the rest retrieved from reference TRBV30 and TRBJ2-2, is SQTIHQWPATLVQPVGSPLSLECTVEGTSNPNLYWYRQAAGRGLQLLFYSVGIGQISSEVPQNLSASRPQDRQFILSSKKLLLSDSGFYLCAWSDNTGELFFGEGSRLTVL.

V and J are TRBV29-1 and TRBJ1-1; possibly TRBD1 for D (6 bases). Germline CDR1 and CDR2: SQVTM and ANQGSEA. V was trimmed by 7 bases and J by 6 bases, leaving 18 bases between them. The length of the CDR3 is 13 residues. This CDR3 is CSAVPDRSAEAFF. The CDR3 DNA sequence: TGCAGCGCCGTTCCTGACAGGAGCGCTGAAGCTTTCTTT.

The rearrangement links TRBV25-1 to TRBJ2-5; maybe TRBD1 (6 bases). Between the trimmed V and J ends, which lost 6 bases and 0 bases, there was a span of 11 bases. Germline loops: CDR1 MGHDK, CDR2 SYGVNS. The CDR3 has 14 amino acids. Here the CDR3 reads CASRSRTDQETQYF. The CDR3, as DNA: TGTGCCAGCAGGAGCCGGACAGACCAAGAGACCCAGTACTTC. Filled out from reference TRBV25-1 and TRBJ2-5, the complete variable domain reads EADIYQTPRYLVIGTGKKITLECSQTMGHDKMYWYQQDPGMELHLIHYSYGVNSTEKGDLSSESTVSRIRTEHFPLTLESARPSHTSQYLCASRSRTDQETQYFGPGTRLLVL.

The table lists this clone with a count of one. J is TRBJ2-7 and V is TRBV19; no clear D gene. Trimming pared 5 bases from V and 1 base from J, leaving 9 bases between. CDR3 size: 13 residues. CDR1 is LNHDA, CDR2 SQIVND, per germline (reference sequence). CDR3 coding DNA: TGTGCCAGTAGTGGAGCCAGGTCCTACGAGCAGTACTTC. The encoded protein is CASSGARSYEQYF.

The V call is TRBV15, the J call TRBJ2-7; the match to TRBD2 covers 11 bases. The CDR3 has 15 residues. The J segment lost 1 base and the V segment lost 5 bases, leaving 4 bases of the junction unmatched. CDR1 LNHNV and CDR2 YYDKDF come from the germline V gene (reference sequence). CDR3 in amino acids: CATSPTSGRSYEQYF. The CDR3 coding sequence is TGTGCCACCAGCCCTACTAGCGGGAGATCCTACGAGCAGTACTTC.

The V call is TRBV28, the J call TRBJ1-2; 8 nucleotides align to TRBD1. The length of the CDR3 is 14 residues. The V gene end was trimmed by 2 bases and the J gene end by 7 bases; junction bases not matched to a gene: 6. CDR1 is MDHEN, CDR2 SYDVKM, per germline. The CDR3 loop reads CASSLQGAQGGYTF. CDR3 bases: TGTGCCAGCAGTTTACAGGGGGCGCAGGGTGGCTACACCTTC.

With respect to this clone: Since a much larger clone is just one base distant, this may be a read error. Other DNA sequences within the sample encode an identical CDR3. V and J are TRBV5-1 and TRBJ1-1; 7 nucleotides match TRBD1. This CDR3 is 14 amino acids long. The germline V gene encodes CDR1 SGHRS and CDR2 YFSETQ. CDR3 DNA sequence: TGCGCCAGCAGCTTCGGGACAGAGAACACTGAAGCTTTCTTC. Residues: CASSFGTENTEAFF.

This clone was detected once. CDR3 region: CASSPGLAAVDTQYF. The CDR3 nucleotides are TGTGCCAGCAGTCCGGGACTAGCGGCAGTGGATACGCAGTATTTT. This rearrangement joins TRBV7-7 to TRBJ2-3, with 11 bases that match TRBD2. This CDR3 spans 15 amino acids. Germline V CDR1 and CDR2: SSHAT, FNYEAQ (reference sequence). V was pared by 6 bases and J by 6 bases, with 8 bases of the junction left unmatched.

Concerning this clone itself: Other nucleotide sequences in the sample specify the same CDR3. V and J are TRBV5-6 and TRBJ1-3; maybe TRBD1 (6 bases). CDR1 is SGHDT, CDR2 YYEEEE, per germline. This CDR3 region has 15 residues. V gave up 4 bases and J gave up 0 bases, with 11 bases separating them. The DNA for the CDR3 is TGTGCCAGCAGCCTAACAGGGAGCTCTGGAAACACCATATATTTT. Translated, it gives CASSLTGSSGNTIYF.

The chain employs TRBV6-1 and TRBJ1-1; D remains ambiguous. The length of the CDR3 is 14 residues. V lost 3 bases and J lost 1, with 9 bases in between. Germline V gene data show CDR1 as MNHNS and CDR2 as SASEGT. CDR3 sequence reads: CASSDRNPNTEAFF. The CDR3 nucleotides read TGTGCCAGCAGTGACAGGAACCCGAACACTGAAGCTTTCTTT.

Regarding this clone: This may come from a read error, since a much larger clone is one base off. Other nucleotide sequences in the sample specify the same CDR3. The chain combines TRBV29-1 with TRBJ2-5; D possibly corresponds to TRBD2 (6 bases). The CDR3 is 15 amino acids. From germline, CDR1 is SQVTM and CDR2 ANQGSEA. CDR3 sequence: CSVVKRAVDGETQYF. In nucleotides, the CDR3 is TGCAGTGTTGTCAAGCGGGCGGTGGATGGGGAGACCCAGTACTTC.

This clone has a count of ten or more. The J gene is TRBJ2-2, the V gene TRBV7-7; no clear D gene. The germline CDR1 and CDR2 sequences are SSHAT and FNYEAQ (reference sequence). This CDR3 comprises 16 residues. V was clipped by 5 bases and J by 4 bases, with 17 bases between them. CDR3 protein: CASSPFSQPATGELFF. The CDR3 DNA follows: TGTGCCAGCAGCCCCTTCTCACAGCCCGCCACCGGGGAGCTGTTTTTT.

This sequence joins TRBV7-6 and TRBJ1-2; D unresolved. The CDR3 totals 12 residues. The germline CDR1 and CDR2 sequences are SGHVS and FNYEAQ. The V end was cut by 1 base, the J end by 7 bases, with 7 bases between. This chain's CDR3 is CASSLVVGGYTF. CDR3 bases: TGTGCCAGCAGCTTAGTCGTCGGTGGCTACACCTTC.